This TCR beta chain was found in a study of shared clonotypes between healthy human individuals. There are 15 residues in the CDR3. Germline-derived CDR1 and CDR2 are SEHNR and FQNEAQ (reference sequence). Unsorted PBMCs provided DNA that was sequenced on ten immunoSEQ deep assay plates. Profiling relied on immunoSEQ multiplex PCR, and the TCRdb table lists in-frame clones only, not all of them. The data show around 530,000 clones, with around three quarters seen just once and more than 10% held by the top ten. Remarks on this clone: Given a far larger clone just one base away, this is likely a sequencing read error.

The sequenced sample was PBMCs. The chain links TRBV7-9 to TRBJ2-1; D remains ambiguous. This TCR came from a woman aged 40 to 50 in good health. Some clones in this sample may be carry-over from other donors' samples. For the CDR3, the DNA is TGTGCCATCAGCTTAGTTCCAGAGGCCTACAATGAGCAGTTCTTC. Translated, it gives CAISLVPEAYNEQFF.